This TCR beta chain was captured by sequencing in a study of shared clonotypes between healthy human individuals (TCRdb year 2020). As for the study more broadly: The cohort included three men and a couple of women between 18 and 49 years of age. For each donor, CD4 naive and CD4 memory were each run on three plates, CD8 naive on two plates, and CD8 memory on one plate. Blood TCR repertoires of a handful of healthy adults were deeply sequenced to estimate repertoire size and the extent of clonotype sharing between individuals. To increase sequencing depth and limit assay-specific biases, TCR repertoire library preparation and sequencing were carried out by different laboratories using diverse techniques. Leukapheresis yielded between about 0.85 and 9.5 billion PBMCs per donor.

CD8 naive samples were CD45RO-negative cells positively selected for CCR7, giving a CD45RA+CCR7+ population that excluded TemRA cells. The donors were healthy, HIV-negative adults with no recently reported acute infections or vaccinations. Every donor was a Caucasian adult residing in Nashville, Tennessee, USA. Blood was collected by leukapheresis, and PBMCs were isolated by Ficoll-Histopaque density gradient centrifugation and then cryopreserved in liquid nitrogen vapor phase. Analytical flow cytometry was used to check the purity and quantity of every magnetically sorted T cell population. From each sorted fraction, genomic DNA was isolated and quantified by UV absorbance on a Nanodrop 2000c. TCR CDR3 regions were amplified from genomic DNA by multiplex PCR using the deep immunoSEQ assay. Genomic DNA extracted from each cell subset was distributed evenly over all wells of several immunoSEQ 96-well plates, and each plate served as one replicate. Each replicate PCR for sorted subsets received about 200 ng genomic DNA, equal to tens of thousands of T cell genomes. Purified libraries were measured with a Qubit 3.0 fluorometer, size-checked on a Bioanalyzer 2100, and measured again with the KAPA Library Quantification kit. A separate single-read 150-cycle Illumina NextSeq 550 flow cell was used to sequence each immunoSEQ 96-well plate. Processing in the source paper ran as follows. The immunoSEQ output contained only junctional sequences without quality scores, so filtering could not match that applied to full-length reads. Sequences were annotated with PyIR, a Python wrapper for IgBLAST v1.9, and V/J genes and CDR3 were assigned using IMGT germline references. Reads with weak V/J assignments (E-value above 1e-6), missing CDR3, stop codons, out-of-frame junctions, or ambiguous translated residues were removed. V3J clonotypes were defined as sequences sharing the same inferred V gene, J gene, and CDR3 amino acid sequence. The percentage overlap between two repertoires was calculated by dividing the number of shared unique clonotypes by the size of the smaller repertoire. Three approaches were used to assess repertoire richness: RTK rarefaction, the Chao1 estimator, and Recon v2.1 estimates of unobserved clonotypes. Generation probabilities were computed with OLGA for all TCRbeta clonotypes obtained by the gDNA method from several donors. The source is immuneACCESS, and TCRdb retained only in-frame sequences with V and J called. Part of the clones is not carried over; for the studies checked, unresolved V genes explain less than half of this, and the remainder is unexplained. That table is the source of V, J and clone size, and D and trimming were worked out from the DNA. The sample profile shows about 2 million clones; about 95% of them were found once. Jointly, the top ten make up 1% to 1.3% of the sample.

Study-level results and caveats: About 5% of naive CD4, 3.5% of naive CD8, 2.3% of memory CD4, and around 0.42% of memory CD8 clonotypes were shared across a few donors. Incomplete sequencing was indicated by rarefaction of sorted-subset datasets, despite the large sequencing depth. Compared with non-shared clonotypes, the clonotypes found in all four sorted-subset donors had higher generation probabilities. Because the study included only a small number of donors, the genetic and exposure-history diversity represented was limited. Naive subsets generally had larger estimated clonotype richness than memory subsets did. Pairwise subsampling indicated that sequencing depth was expected to affect the degree of clonotype sharing among donors. Sampling was restricted to blood, and TCR repertoires in tissue are likely to differ from TCR repertoires in blood.

The germline V gene supplies CDR1 MDHEN and CDR2 SYDVKM. Measured from the cysteine to the phenylalanine, the CDR3 is 14 residues long. CDR3 DNA only is kept here, 42 bases in frame from base 1. At the junction V is shortened by 4 bases and J by 5 bases; bases outside the gene matches: 1. For this clone: Its recognized antigen is unknown. Base qualities are not recorded, but no much larger clone differs from it by a single base. The same CDR3 arises from other DNA sequences in this sample as well.

The TCR comes from a man younger than 30 in good health. The source material was naive CD8+ T cells sorted from blood. This specimen's cell subset or site label, per the study, means: CD45RA+CCR7+. Recombination connected TRBV28 to TRBJ2-2; TRBD1 matches 10 bases in the middle. CDR3 region: CASSWTGGTGELFF. The nucleotides read TGTGCCAGCAGTTGGACAGGGGGAACCGGGGAGCTGTTTTTT.